This T cell receptor (beta chain) was documented in a study of CD8 T cells in ankylosing spondylitis. Germline loops: CDR1 MNHNY, CDR2 SVGAGI (reference sequence). This CDR3 spans 13 amino acids. V was cut by 8 bases and J by 6 bases, with 13 bases left in between. Study conclusions and caveats: The authors found the disease-linked clones to be CD8+ and relatively rare in peripheral blood.

A single record per CDR3 protein comes from TCRdb applying MiXCR to the 5' RACE reads. The sample has around 300,000 distinct CDR3 sequences, around 20% seen once. This clonotype came up many times. Its antigen remains unknown. This sequence joins TRBV6-6 and TRBJ2-2; TRBD2 might be the D (5 bases). This sequence was found in a female donor with ankylosing spondylitis or in good health (not recorded which). The sample consisted of blood, either unsorted or a sorted T cell fraction (not recorded which). The CDR3, as DNA: TGTGCCAGCCGTACGGGAAGGTCCGGGGAGCTGTTTTTT. As protein: CASRTGRSGELFF.